This T cell receptor (beta chain) stems from a study of blood T cell repertoires in COVID-19. Only one count was recorded for this clone. Per the original methods: By means of reference gene primer amplification, nucleated cell counts were estimated. Only in-frame clones appear in the TCRdb table, and some are missing; sequencing was by immunoSEQ multiplex PCR. V and J calls and clone size are copied from that table; D and trimming were computed from the DNA. The data show roughly 250,000 clones, roughly 90% seen once. This TCR was sampled from a woman in her 30s with acute COVID-19. Sequenced: PBMCs or T cells enriched from blood (not recorded which).

CDR3 amino acids: CAISLDRATGELFF. DNA for the CDR3: TGTGCCATCAGTTTGGACAGGGCCACCGGGGAGCTGTTTTTT. The rearrangement links TRBV10-3 to TRBJ2-2; 8 bases are shared with TRBD1. Per germline, CDR1 ENHRY and CDR2 SYGVKD. The trim removed 5 bases at V and 4 bases at J, leaving 3 bases unmatched. CDR3 length: 14 amino acids.